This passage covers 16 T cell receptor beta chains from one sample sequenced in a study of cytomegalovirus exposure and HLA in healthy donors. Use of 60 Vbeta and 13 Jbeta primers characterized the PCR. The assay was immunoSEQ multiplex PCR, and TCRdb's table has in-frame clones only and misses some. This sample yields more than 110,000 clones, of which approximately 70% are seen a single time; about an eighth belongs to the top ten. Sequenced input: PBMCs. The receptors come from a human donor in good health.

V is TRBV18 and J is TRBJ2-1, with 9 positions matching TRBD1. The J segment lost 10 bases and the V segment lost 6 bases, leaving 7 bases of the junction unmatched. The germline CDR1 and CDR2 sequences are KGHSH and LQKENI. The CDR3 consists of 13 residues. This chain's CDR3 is CASSRDRVREQFF. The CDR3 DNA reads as TGTGCCAGCTCGCGGGACAGGGTTCGCGAGCAGTTCTTC.

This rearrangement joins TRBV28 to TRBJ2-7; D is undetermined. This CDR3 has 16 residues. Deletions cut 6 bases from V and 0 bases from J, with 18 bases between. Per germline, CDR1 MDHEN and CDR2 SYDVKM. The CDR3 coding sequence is TGTGCCAGCAGCATCCCCCGAACGAGGAGCTCCTACGAGCAGTACTTC. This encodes CASSIPRTRSSYEQYF.

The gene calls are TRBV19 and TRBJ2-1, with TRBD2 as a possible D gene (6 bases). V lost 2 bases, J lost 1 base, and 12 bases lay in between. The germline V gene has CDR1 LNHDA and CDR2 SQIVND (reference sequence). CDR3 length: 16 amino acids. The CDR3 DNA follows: TGTGCCAGTAGTATAATTCCCGGGACTTCCTACAATGAGCAGTTCTTC. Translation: CASSIIPGTSYNEQFF.

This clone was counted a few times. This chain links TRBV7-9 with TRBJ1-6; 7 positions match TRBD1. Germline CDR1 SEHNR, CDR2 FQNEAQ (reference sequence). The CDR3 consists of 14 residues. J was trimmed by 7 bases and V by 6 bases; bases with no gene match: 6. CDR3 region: CASRTGWGNSPLHF. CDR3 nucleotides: TGTGCCAGCAGGACAGGGTGGGGGAATTCACCCCTCCACTTT. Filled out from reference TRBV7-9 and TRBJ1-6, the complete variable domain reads DTGVSQNPRHKITKRGQNVTFRCDPISEHNRLYWYRQTLGQGPEFLTYFQNEAQLEKSRLLSDRFSAERPKGSFSTLEIQRTEQGDSAMYLCASRTGWGNSPLHFGNGTRLTVT.

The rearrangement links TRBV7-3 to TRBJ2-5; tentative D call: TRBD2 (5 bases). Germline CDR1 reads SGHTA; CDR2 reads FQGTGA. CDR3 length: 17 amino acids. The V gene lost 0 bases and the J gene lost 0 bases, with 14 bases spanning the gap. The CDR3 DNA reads TGTGCCAGCAGCTTAACCGGGGTGGGCTCCGACCAAGAGACCCAGTACTTC. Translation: CASSLTGVGSDQETQYF.

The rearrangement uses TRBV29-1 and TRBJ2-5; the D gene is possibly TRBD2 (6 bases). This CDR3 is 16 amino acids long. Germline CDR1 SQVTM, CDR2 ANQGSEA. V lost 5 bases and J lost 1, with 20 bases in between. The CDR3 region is CSVSPGRGDPQETQYF. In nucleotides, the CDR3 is TGCAGCGTTTCCCCCGGGCGGGGAGACCCCCAAGAGACCCAGTACTTC.

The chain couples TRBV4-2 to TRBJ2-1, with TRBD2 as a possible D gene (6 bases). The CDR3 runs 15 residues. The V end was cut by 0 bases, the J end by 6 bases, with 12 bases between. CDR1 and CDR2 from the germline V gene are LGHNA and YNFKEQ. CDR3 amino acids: CASSQEFLGGNEQFF. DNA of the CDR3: TGTGCCAGCAGCCAAGAGTTCTTGGGGGGCAATGAGCAGTTCTTC.

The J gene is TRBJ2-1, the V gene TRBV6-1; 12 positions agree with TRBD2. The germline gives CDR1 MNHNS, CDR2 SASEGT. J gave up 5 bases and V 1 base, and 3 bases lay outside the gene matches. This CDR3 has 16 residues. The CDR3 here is CASSEGLAGGNNEQFF. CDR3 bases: TGTGCCAGCAGTGAAGGGCTAGCGGGGGGGAACAATGAGCAGTTCTTC.

CDR3 loop: CASSLRRGGETQYF. In DNA, the CDR3 is TGTGCCAGCAGCTTGAGGCGGGGAGGGGAGACCCAGTACTTC. The chain couples TRBV5-6 to TRBJ2-5, with TRBD2 identical over 7 bases. The CDR3 runs 14 residues. Germline CDR1 SGHDT, CDR2 YYEEEE. The trim removed 1 base at V and 5 bases at J, leaving 5 bases unmatched. Using reference TRBV5-6 and TRBJ2-5 for the parts outside the CDR3, the full variable domain is DAGVTQSPTHLIKTRGQQVTLRCSPKSGHDTVSWYQQALGQGPQFIFQYYEEEERQRGNFPDRFSGHQFPNYSSELNVNALLLGDSALYLCASSLRRGGETQYFGPGTRLLVL.

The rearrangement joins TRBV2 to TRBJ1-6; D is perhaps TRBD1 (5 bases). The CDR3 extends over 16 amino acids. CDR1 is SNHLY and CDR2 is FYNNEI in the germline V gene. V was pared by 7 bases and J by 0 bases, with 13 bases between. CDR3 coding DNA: TGTGCCAGCACCGGACATCTGAGCTCCTATAATTCACCCCTCCACTTT. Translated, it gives CASTGHLSSYNSPLHF.

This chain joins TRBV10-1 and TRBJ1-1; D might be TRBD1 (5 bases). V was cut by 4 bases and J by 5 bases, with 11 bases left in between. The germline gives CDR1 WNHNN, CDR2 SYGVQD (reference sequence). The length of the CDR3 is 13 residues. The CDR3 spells CASSVSRETEAFF. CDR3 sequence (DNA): TGCGCCAGCAGTGTAAGCAGGGAAACTGAAGCTTTCTTT.

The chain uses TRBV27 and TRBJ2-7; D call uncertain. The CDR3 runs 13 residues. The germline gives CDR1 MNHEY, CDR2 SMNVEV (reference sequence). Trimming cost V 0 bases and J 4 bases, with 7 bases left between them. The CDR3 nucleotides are TGTGCCAGCAGTTTATCATTCGGGTACGAGCAGTACTTC. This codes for CASSLSFGYEQYF.

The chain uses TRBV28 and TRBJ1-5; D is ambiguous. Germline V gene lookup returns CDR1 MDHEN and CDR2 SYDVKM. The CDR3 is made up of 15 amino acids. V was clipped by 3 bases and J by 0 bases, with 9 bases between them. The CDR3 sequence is CASSLVQPSNQPQHF. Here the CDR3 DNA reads TGTGCCAGCAGTTTGGTACAGCCTAGCAATCAGCCCCAGCATTTT.

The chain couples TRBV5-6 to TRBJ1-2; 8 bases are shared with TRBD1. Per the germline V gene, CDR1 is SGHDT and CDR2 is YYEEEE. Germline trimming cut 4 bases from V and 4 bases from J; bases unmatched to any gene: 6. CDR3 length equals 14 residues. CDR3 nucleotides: TGTGCCAGCAGCGGACAGGGACGGGGCTATGGCTACACCTTC. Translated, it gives CASSGQGRGYGYTF.

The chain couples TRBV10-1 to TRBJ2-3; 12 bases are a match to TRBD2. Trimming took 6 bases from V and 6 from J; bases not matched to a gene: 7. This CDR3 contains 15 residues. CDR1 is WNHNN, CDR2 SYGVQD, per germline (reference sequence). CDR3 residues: CASRLGTSGSDTQYF. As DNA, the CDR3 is TGCGCCAGCAGACTCGGGACTAGCGGGTCTGATACGCAGTATTTT.

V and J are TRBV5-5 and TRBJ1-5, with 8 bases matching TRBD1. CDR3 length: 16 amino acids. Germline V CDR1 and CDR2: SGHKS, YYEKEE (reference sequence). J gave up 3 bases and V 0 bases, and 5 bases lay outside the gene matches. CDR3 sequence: CASSLATGGNNQPQHF. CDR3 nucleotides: TGTGCCAGCAGCTTGGCCACAGGGGGGAACAATCAGCCCCAGCATTTT.